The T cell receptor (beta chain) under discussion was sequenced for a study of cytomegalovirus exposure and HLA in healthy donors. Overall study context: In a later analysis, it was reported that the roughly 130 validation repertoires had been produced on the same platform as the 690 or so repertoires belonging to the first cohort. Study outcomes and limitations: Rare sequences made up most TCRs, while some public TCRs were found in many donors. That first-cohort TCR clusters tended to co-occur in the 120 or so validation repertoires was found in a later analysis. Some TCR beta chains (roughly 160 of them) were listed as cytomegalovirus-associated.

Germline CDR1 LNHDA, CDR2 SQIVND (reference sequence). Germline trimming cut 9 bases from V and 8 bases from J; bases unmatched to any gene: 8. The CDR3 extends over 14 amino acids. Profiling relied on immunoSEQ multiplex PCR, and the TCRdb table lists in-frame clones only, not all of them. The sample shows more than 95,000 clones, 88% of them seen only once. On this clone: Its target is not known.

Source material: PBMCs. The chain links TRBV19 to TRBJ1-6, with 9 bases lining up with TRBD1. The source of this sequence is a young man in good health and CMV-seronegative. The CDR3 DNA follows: TGTGCCAGCGCACAGGGGGCATGGGATTCACCCCTCCACTTT. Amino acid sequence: CASAQGAWDSPLHF. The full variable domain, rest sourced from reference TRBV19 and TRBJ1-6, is DGGITQSPKYLFRKEGQNVTLSCEQNLNHDAMYWYRQDPGQGLRLIYYSQIVNDFQKGDIAEGYSVSREKKESFPLTVTSAQKNPTAFYLCASAQGAWDSPLHFGNGTRLTVT.